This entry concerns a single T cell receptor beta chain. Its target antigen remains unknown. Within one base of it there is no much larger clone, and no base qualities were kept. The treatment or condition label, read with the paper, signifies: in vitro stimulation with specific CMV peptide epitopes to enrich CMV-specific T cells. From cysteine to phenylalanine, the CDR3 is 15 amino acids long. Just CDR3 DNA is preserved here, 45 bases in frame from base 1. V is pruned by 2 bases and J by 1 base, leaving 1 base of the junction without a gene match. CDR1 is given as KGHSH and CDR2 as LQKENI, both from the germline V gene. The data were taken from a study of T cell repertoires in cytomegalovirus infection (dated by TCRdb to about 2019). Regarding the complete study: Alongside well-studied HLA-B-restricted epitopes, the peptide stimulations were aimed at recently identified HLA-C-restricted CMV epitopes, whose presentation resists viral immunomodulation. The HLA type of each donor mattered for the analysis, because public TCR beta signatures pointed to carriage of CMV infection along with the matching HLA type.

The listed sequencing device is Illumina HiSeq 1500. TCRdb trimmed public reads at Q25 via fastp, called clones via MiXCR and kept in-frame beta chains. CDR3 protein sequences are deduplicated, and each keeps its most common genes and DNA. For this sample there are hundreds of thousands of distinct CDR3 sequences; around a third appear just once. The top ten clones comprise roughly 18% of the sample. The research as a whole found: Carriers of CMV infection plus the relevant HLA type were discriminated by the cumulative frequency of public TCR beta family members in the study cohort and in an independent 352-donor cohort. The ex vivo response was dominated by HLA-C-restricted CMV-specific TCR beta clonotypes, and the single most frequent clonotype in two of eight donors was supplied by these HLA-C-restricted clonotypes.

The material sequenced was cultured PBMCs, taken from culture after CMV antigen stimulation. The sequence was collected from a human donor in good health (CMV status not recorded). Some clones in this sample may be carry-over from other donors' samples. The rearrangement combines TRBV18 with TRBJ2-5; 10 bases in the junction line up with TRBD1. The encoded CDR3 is CASSPGTGAQETQYF. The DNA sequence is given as TGTGCCAGCTCACCAGGGACAGGGGCCCAAGAGACCCAGTACTTC.